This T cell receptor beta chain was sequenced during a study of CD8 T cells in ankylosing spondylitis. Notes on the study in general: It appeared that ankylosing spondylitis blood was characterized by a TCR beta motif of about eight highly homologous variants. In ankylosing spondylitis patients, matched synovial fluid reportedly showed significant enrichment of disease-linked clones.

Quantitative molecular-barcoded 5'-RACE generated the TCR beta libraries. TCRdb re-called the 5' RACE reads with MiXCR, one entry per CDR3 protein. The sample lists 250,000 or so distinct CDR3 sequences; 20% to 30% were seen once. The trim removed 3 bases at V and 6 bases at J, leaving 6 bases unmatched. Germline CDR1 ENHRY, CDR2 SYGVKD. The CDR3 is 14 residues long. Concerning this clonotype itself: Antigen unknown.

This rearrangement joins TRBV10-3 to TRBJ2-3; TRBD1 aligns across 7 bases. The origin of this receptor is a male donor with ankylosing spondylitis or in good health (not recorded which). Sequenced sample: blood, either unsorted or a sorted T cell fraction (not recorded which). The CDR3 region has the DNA TGTGCCATCAGTGAATCGACAGGGTATGATACGCAGTATTTT. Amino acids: CAISESTGYDTQYF.